This TCR beta chain was captured by sequencing in a study of blood T cell repertoires in COVID-19. Study-level background: Samples taken during acute and convalescent COVID-19 were collected in the United States, Italy and Spain. From T cells, B-cell-depleted T cells, or PBMCs came the material, which was cDNA or gDNA.

Per germline, CDR1 KGHSH and CDR2 LQKENI. Trimming removed 2 bases from V and 2 bases from J; junction bases left unmatched: 4. This CDR3 comprises 15 residues. This clone was recorded only once. In the original processing: Cell counts per sample came from amplifying reference gene primers. Repertoires were generated with immunoSEQ multiplex PCR, while TCRdb's copy carries only in-frame clones and drops some. The V and J calls and clone size are taken from that table; D and trimming were inferred from the DNA. The sample carries about 190,000 clones, less than 90% recorded once. V gene TRBV18 combines with J gene TRBJ2-7; TRBD2 matches 9 bases. The sequence came from a man aged 30 to 39 with acute or convalescent COVID-19. The specimen sequenced was peripheral blood. The CDR3 spells CASSPKAGGTYEQYF. CDR3 coding DNA: TGTGCCAGCTCACCAAAAGCGGGAGGTACCTACGAGCAGTACTTC.